This T cell receptor (beta chain) originates from a study of T cells in tuberculosis. Germline V CDR1 and CDR2: LGHNA, YNFKEQ. The CDR3 is 15 residues long. V lost 1 base and J 2 bases, leaving 11 bases between the germline ends. TCRdb's copy holds only in-frame clones and misses some; the assay was immunoSEQ multiplex PCR. The data show roughly 34,000 clones, roughly 92% seen once. The sequence was collected from a donor aged 10 to 29 with latent tuberculosis or without tuberculosis infection. Some clones in this sample may be carry-over from other donors' samples. The chain links TRBV4-2 to TRBJ1-2, with a tentative D call TRBD1 (5 bases). Sample: PBMCs. DNA for the CDR3: TGTGCCAGCAGCCAAGGATGGGGGGGGAACTATGGCTACACCTTC. Translating it yields CASSQGWGGNYGYTF.